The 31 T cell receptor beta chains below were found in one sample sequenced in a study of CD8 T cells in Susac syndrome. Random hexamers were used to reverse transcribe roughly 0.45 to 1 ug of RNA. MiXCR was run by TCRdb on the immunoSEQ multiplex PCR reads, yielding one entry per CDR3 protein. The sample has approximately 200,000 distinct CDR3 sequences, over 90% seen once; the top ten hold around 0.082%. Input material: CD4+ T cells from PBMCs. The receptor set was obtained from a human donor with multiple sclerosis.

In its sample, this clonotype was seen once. DNA of the CDR3: TGTGCCAGCAGCCAAGGAAGCGGGGGGGCCTACAATGAGCAGTTCTTC. It translates to CASSQGSGGAYNEQFF. This chain uses TRBV3-1 with TRBJ2-1; 10 nucleotides match TRBD2. There are 16 residues in the CDR3. Germline assignment: CDR1 LGHDT and CDR2 YNNKEL (reference sequence). The trim removed 1 base at V and 2 bases at J, leaving 2 bases unmatched.

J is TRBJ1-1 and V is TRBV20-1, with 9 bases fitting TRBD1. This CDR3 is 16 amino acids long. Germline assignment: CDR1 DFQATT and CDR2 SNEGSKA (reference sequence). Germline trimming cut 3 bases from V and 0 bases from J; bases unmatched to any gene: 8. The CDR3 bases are TGCAGTGCTAGGAACCCGGGACAGGGTTTGAACACTGAAGCTTTCTTT. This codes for CSARNPGQGLNTEAFF.

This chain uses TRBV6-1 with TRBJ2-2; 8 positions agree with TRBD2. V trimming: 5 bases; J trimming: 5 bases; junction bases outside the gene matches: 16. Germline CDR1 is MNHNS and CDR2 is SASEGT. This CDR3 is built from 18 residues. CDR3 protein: CASSPQGNLRGETGELFF. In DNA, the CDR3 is TGTGCCAGCAGTCCTCAAGGGAATTTGCGGGGGGAGACCGGGGAGCTGTTTTTT.

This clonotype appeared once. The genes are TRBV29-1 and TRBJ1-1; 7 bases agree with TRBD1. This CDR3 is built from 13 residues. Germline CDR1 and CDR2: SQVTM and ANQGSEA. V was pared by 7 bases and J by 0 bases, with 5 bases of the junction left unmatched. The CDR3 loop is CSERQGVNTEAFF. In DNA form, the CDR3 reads TGCAGCGAAAGACAGGGAGTGAACACTGAAGCTTTCTTT. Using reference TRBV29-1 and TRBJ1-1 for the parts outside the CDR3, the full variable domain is SAVISQKPSRDICQRGTSLTIQCQVDSQVTMMFWYRQQPGQSLTLIATANQGSEATYESGFVIDKFPISRPNLTFSTLTVSNMSPEDSSIYLCSERQGVNTEAFFGQGTRLTVV.

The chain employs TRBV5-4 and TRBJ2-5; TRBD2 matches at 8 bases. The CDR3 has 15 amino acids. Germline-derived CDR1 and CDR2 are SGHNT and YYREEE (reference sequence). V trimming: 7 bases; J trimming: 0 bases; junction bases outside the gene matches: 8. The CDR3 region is CASQRASGYQETQYF. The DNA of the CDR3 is TGTGCCAGCCAAAGGGCTAGCGGGTACCAAGAGACCCAGTACTTC.

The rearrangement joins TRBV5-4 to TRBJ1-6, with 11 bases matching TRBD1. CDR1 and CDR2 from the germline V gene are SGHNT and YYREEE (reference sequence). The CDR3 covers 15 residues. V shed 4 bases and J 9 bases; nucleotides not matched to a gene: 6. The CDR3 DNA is TGTGCCAGCAGCCAAGGACAGGGGGCAGGTTCACCCCTCCACTTT. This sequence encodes CASSQGQGAGSPLHF.

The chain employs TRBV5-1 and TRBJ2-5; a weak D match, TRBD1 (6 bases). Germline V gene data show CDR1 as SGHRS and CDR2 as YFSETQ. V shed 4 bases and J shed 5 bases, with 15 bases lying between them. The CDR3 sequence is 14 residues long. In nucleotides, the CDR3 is TGCGCCAGCAGCGCCGCAGGGGATCAGGAGACCCAGTACTTC. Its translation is CASSAAGDQETQYF.

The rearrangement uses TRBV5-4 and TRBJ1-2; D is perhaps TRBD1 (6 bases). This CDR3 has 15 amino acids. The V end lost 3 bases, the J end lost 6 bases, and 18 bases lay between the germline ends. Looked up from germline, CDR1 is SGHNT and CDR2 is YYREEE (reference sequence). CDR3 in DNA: TGTGCCAGCAGCTCTGGACAGAGCCCTTCTGATGGCTACACCTTC. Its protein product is CASSSGQSPSDGYTF.

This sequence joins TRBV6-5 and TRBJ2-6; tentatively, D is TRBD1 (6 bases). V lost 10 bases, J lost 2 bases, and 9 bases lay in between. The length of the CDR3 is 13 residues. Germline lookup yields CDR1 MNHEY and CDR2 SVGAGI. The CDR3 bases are TGTGCCACCAGGGGCCCTGGGGCCAACGTCCTGACTTTC. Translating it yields CATRGPGANVLTF.

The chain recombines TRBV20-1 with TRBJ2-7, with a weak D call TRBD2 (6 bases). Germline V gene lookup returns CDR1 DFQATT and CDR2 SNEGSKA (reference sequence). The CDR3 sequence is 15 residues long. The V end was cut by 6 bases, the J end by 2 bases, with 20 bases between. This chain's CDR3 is CSAPSGGLATYEQYF. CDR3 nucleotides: TGCAGTGCCCCTAGTGGGGGGTTGGCCACCTACGAGCAGTACTTC.

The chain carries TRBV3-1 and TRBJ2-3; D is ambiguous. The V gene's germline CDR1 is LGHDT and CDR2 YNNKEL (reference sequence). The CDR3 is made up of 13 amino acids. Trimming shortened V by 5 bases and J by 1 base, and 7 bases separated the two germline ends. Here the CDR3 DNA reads TGTGCCAGCAGCGCGTACCGCACAGATACGCAGTATTTT. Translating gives CASSAYRTDTQYF.

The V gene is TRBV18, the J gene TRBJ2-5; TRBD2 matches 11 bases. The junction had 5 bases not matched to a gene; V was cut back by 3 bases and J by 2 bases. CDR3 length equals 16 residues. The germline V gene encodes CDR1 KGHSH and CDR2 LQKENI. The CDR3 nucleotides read TGTGCCAGCTCACCGGTTAGCGGGGGGGCACAAGAGACCCAGTACTTC. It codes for CASSPVSGGAQETQYF.

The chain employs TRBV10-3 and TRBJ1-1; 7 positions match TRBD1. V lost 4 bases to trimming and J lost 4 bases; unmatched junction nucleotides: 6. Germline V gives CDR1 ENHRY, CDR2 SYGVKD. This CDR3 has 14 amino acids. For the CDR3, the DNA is TGTGCCATCAGTGTCGGAGACAGGGCCACTGAAGCTTTCTTT. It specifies CAISVGDRATEAFF.

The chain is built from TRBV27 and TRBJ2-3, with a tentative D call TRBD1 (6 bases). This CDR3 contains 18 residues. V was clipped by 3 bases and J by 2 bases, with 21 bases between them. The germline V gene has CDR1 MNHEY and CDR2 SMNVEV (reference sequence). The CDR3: CASSFTFVQGPHTDTQYF. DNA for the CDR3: TGTGCCAGCAGTTTCACTTTCGTCCAGGGGCCTCACACAGATACGCAGTATTTT.

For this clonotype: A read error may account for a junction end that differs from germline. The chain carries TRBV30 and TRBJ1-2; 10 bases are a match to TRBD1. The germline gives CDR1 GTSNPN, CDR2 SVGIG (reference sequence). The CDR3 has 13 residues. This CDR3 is CAWSPGQGSLGAF. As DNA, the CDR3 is TGTGCCTGGAGTCCGGGACAGGGGTCCCTCGGCGCCTTC.

DNA for the CDR3: TGCAGCGTTGAAGATCAAGCCCAGACGCAGTATTTT. Translating gives CSVEDQAQTQYF. This chain links TRBV29-1 with TRBJ2-3; no clear D. Germline assignment: CDR1 SQVTM and CDR2 ANQGSEA. The V gene lost 0 bases and the J gene lost 9 bases, with 10 bases spanning the gap. This CDR3 is 12 amino acids long.

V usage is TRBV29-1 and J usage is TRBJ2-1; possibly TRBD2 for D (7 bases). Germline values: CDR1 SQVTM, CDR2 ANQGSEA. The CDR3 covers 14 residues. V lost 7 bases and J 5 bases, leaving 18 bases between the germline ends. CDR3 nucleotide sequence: TGCAGCGGTCGGGGGGCAGGGGTTAACAATGAGCAGTTCTTC. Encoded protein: CSGRGAGVNNEQFF.

CDR3 loop: CASSSPGTPSQETQYF. The CDR3 DNA reads TGTGCCAGCTCCTCGCCAGGGACACCAAGTCAAGAGACCCAGTACTTC. This sequence joins TRBV18 and TRBJ2-5; perhaps TRBD1 as D (6 bases). The CDR3 runs 16 residues. V was cut by 6 bases and J by 2 bases, with 19 bases left in between. Germline V gene sequence: CDR1 KGHSH, CDR2 LQKENI.

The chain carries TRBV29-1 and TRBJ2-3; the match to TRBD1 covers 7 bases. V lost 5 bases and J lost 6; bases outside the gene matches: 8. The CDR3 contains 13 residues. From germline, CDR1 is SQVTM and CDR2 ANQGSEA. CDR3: CSVLVTGADTQYF. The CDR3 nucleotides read TGCAGCGTTCTTGTAACAGGGGCTGATACGCAGTATTTT.

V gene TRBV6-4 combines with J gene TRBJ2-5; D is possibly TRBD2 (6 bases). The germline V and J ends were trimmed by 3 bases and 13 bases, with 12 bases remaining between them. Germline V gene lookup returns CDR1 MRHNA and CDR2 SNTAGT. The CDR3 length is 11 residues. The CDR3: CASSEAGPGYF. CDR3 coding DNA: TGTGCCAGCAGTGAAGCGGGCCCGGGGTACTTC.

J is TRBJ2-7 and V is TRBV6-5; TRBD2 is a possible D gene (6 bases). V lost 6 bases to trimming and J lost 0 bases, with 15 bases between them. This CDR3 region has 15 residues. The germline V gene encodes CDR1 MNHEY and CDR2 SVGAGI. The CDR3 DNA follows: TGTGCCAGCAGCCCCCCAGGGAGGACCTCCTACGAGCAGTACTTC. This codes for CASSPPGRTSYEQYF.

The CDR3 region is CASSLEVAGTEAFF. The CDR3 nucleotides read TGTGCCAGCAGCTTAGAAGTTGCGGGGACTGAAGCTTTCTTT. The J gene is TRBJ1-1, the V gene TRBV7-9; D is unclear. Trimming shortened V by 1 base and J by 5 bases, and 11 bases separated the two germline ends. Germline CDR1 and CDR2: SEHNR and FQNEAQ (reference sequence). The CDR3 runs 14 residues.

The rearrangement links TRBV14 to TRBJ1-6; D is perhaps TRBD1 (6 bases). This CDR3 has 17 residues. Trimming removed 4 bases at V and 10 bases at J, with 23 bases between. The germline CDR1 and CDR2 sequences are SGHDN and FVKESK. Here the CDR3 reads CASSPRGGSLRSSPLHF. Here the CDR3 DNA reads TGTGCCAGCAGCCCTCGCGGGGGCAGCCTCAGGAGCTCACCCCTCCACTTT.

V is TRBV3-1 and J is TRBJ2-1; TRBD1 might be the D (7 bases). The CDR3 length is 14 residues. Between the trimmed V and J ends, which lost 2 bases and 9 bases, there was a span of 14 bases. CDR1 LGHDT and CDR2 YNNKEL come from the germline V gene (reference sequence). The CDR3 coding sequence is TGTGCCAGCAGCCAATACCAGGGGGGCGGTGAGCAGTTCTTC. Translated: CASSQYQGGGEQFF.

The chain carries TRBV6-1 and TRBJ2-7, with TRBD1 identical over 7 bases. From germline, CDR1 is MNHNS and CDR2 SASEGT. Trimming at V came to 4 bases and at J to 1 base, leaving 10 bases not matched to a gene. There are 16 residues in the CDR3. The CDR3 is CASSATIGQVSYEQYV. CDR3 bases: TGTGCCAGCAGTGCGACGATTGGACAGGTGTCCTACGAGCAGTACGTC.

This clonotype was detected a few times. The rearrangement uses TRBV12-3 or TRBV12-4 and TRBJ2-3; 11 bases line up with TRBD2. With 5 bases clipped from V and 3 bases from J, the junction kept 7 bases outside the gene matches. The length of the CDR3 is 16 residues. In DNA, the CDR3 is TGTGCCAGCAGTCTTCTAGCGGGGGGCAGGACAGATACGCAGTATTTT. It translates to CASSLLAGGRTDTQYF.

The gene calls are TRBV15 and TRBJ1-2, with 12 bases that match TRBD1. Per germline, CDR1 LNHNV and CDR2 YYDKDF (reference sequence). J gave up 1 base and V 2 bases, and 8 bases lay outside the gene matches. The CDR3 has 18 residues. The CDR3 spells CATSRPPRDRGLNYGYTF. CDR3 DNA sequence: TGTGCCACCAGCAGACCCCCCCGGGACAGGGGGCTTAACTATGGCTACACCTTC. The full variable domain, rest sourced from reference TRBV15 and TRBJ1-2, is DAMVIQNPRYQVTQFGKPVTLSCSQTLNHNVMYWYQQKSSQAPKLLFHYYDKDFNNEADTPDNFQSRRPNTSFCFLDIRSPGLGDTAMYLCATSRPPRDRGLNYGYTFGSGTRLTVV.

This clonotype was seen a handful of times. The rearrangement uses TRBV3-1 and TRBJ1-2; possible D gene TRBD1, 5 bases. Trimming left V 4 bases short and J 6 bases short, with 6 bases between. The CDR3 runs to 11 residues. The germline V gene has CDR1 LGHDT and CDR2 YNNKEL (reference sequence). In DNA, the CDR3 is TGTGCCAGCAGCCCGGGGGATGGCTACACCTTC. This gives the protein CASSPGDGYTF. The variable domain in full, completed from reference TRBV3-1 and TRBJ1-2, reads DTAVSQTPKYLVTQMGNDKSIKCEQNLGHDTMYWYKQDSKKFLKIMFSYNNKELIINETVPNRFSPKSPDKAHLNLHINSLELGDSAVYFCASSPGDGYTFGSGTRLTVV.

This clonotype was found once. CDR3 in DNA: TGTGCTAGTGGTTTGTGGCAGGGATACACAGATACGCAGTATTTT. Translating gives CASGLWQGYTDTQYF. V and J are TRBV12-5 and TRBJ2-3; possibly TRBD1 for D (5 bases). The CDR3 loop spans 15 amino acids. CDR1 and CDR2 (germline): LGHNT, FRNRAP. Trimming took off 2 bases at V and 2 bases at J, with 11 bases between the two ends.

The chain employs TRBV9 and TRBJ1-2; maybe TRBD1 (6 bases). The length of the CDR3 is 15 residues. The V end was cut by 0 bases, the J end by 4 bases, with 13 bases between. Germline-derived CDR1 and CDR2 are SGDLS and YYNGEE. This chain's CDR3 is CASSVDTGGFYGYTF. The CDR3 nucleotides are TGTGCCAGCAGCGTAGATACGGGGGGCTTCTATGGCTACACCTTC.

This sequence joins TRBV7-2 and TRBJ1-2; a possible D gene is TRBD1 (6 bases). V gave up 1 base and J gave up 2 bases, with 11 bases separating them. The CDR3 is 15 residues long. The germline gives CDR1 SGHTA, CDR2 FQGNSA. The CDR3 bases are TGTGCCAGCAGCTTAGGGGGGCTTGCCAACTATGGCTACACCTTC. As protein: CASSLGGLANYGYTF.